These 15 T cell receptor beta chains came from one sample sequenced in a study of T cell responses to AZD1222 COVID-19 vaccine (dated by TCRdb to about 2021). The library was prepared using the immunoSEQ multiplex PCR assay. Drawn from immuneACCESS, this table holds only the in-frame rearrangements with V and J called that TCRdb kept. Clones are partly lost; checked studies trace under half to an unresolved V gene and leave the rest unexplained. The sample records over 100,000 clones, around 90% of which are singletons. The leading ten clones occupy 10% to 15% of the sample. What this sample's time point label stands for: baseline before first vaccination. The treatment or condition label for this specimen denotes: meningococcal conjugate vaccine given as trial control. The source was peripheral blood, collected on day 0 of MenACWY control vaccination. The receptors stem from an adult in good health.

This clone was counted once. V and J are TRBV9 and TRBJ2-3, with unresolved D. CDR1 and CDR2 (germline): SGDLS, YYNGEE. Trimming took 0 bases from V and 3 from J, leaving 14 bases between them. CDR3 length: 16 residues. CDR3 nucleotides: TGTGCCAGCAGCGTAGTCCCCCAGGTAAATACAGATACGCAGTATTTT. Translating gives CASSVVPQVNTDTQYF. Combining the CDR3 with reference TRBV9 and TRBJ2-3 gives the whole variable domain DSGVTQTPKHLITATGQRVTLRCSPRSGDLSVYWYQQSLDQGLQFLIQYYNGEERAKGNILERFSAQQFPDLHSELNLSSLELGDSALYFCASSVVPQVNTDTQYFGPGTRLTVL.

The genes are TRBV2 and TRBJ1-5; D gene uncertain. Trimming removed 4 bases at V and 7 bases at J, with 14 bases between. Germline assignment: CDR1 SNHLY and CDR2 FYNNEI. This CDR3 spans 14 amino acids. The CDR3 loop is CASSGIPRTQPQHF. The CDR3 DNA reads as TGTGCCAGCAGTGGTATCCCCAGAACCCAGCCCCAGCATTTT. Full variable domain (outside the CDR3, taken from reference TRBV2 and TRBJ1-5): EPEVTQTPSHQVTQMGQEVILRCVPISNHLYFYWYRQILGQKVEFLVSFYNNEISEKSEIFDDQFSVERPDGSNFTLKIRSTKLEDSAMYFCASSGIPRTQPQHFGDGTRLSIL.

The gene calls are TRBV6-5 and TRBJ2-3, with 9 bases identical to TRBD1. Germline CDR1 is MNHEY and CDR2 is SVGAGI. The trim removed 7 bases at V and 3 bases at J, leaving 8 bases unmatched. This CDR3 is built from 15 residues. The CDR3 coding sequence is TGTGCCAGCACCAACGGGACAGGGAGGACAGATACGCAGTATTTT. It is translated as CASTNGTGRTDTQYF.

The V and J genes are TRBV7-9 and TRBJ2-5; weak D call: TRBD2 (6 bases). This CDR3 spans 20 amino acids. Germline-derived CDR1 and CDR2 are SEHNR and FQNEAQ (reference sequence). V gave up 4 bases and J gave up 0 bases, with 27 bases separating them. The CDR3 reads CASSWARTGGFISYQETQYF. The CDR3 DNA reads TGTGCCAGCAGCTGGGCTAGAACTGGGGGGTTTATCTCCTACCAAGAGACCCAGTACTTC.

This clone appeared a few times. V and J are TRBV9 and TRBJ2-1; the D gene is possibly TRBD1 (5 bases). This CDR3 is 15 amino acids long. With 3 bases removed from V and 4 bases from J, the gap between germline ends came to 14 bases. Germline assignment: CDR1 SGDLS and CDR2 YYNGEE. The CDR3 nucleotides read TGTGCCAGCAGCGCCGGGCAGGGTAGGTACAATGAGCAGTTCTTC. The encoded protein is CASSAGQGRYNEQFF.

Regarding this clone: Other DNA sequences from this sample encode an identical CDR3 as well. The CDR3 sequence is CASSVRGGNSPLHF. CDR3 DNA sequence: TGTGCCAGCAGCGTCAGGGGGGGCAATTCACCCCTCCACTTT. V gene TRBV2 combines with J gene TRBJ1-6; 7 bases match TRBD1. The CDR3 is made up of 14 amino acids. Per germline, CDR1 SNHLY and CDR2 FYNNEI. The J segment lost 7 bases and the V segment lost 6 bases, leaving 6 bases of the junction unmatched.

The V gene is TRBV3-1 (or the pseudogene TRBV3-2), the J gene TRBJ2-3; 7 bases align to TRBD2. V was clipped by 1 base and J by 6 bases; unmatched bases: 10. The CDR3 totals 16 residues. CDR1 is LGHDT and CDR2 is YNNKEL in the germline V gene (reference sequence). As DNA, the CDR3 is TGTGCCAGCAGCCAAGGAGGCGGGGGTCTTGGGGATACGCAGTATTTT. Residues: CASSQGGGGLGDTQYF.

Comments on this clone: An end of the junction differs from the germline gene, which may be a read error. The chain joins TRBV28 to TRBJ1-5; maybe TRBD1 (5 bases). The CDR3 has 16 residues. From germline, CDR1 is MDHEN and CDR2 SYDVKM. CDR3 region: CASSLGMTRGNQSQHF. The CDR3 nucleotides read TGTGCCAGCAGTTTAGGGATGACGCGGGGCAATCAGTCCCAGCATTTT.

This chain links TRBV12-3 or TRBV12-4 with TRBJ2-7, with D unresolved. V was clipped by 2 bases and J by 7 bases, with 9 bases between them. This CDR3 contains 12 residues. This CDR3 is CASSLTRREQYF. The CDR3 DNA sequence: TGTGCCAGCAGTTTAACTCGGCGGGAGCAGTACTTC.

V usage is TRBV19 and J usage is TRBJ1-1, with 7 bases that match TRBD1. With 7 bases clipped from V and 4 bases from J, the junction kept 6 bases outside the gene matches. The CDR3 totals 13 residues. Germline values: CDR1 LNHDA, CDR2 SQIVND (reference sequence). As DNA, the CDR3 is TGTGCCAGTATCAGACAGGGCCTCACTGAAGCTTTCTTT. Protein product: CASIRQGLTEAFF.

J is TRBJ2-7 and V is TRBV6-5, with D possibly being TRBD1 (6 bases). The CDR3 has 14 residues. V lost 7 bases and J 5 bases, leaving 18 bases between the germline ends. The germline gives CDR1 MNHEY, CDR2 SVGAGI. The CDR3 region has the DNA TGTGCCAGCACCTTGACGAGGGGGATCAACGAGCAGTACTTC. This gives the protein CASTLTRGINEQYF.

The chain combines TRBV11-2 with TRBJ1-6; D is unclear. The CDR3 spans 15 residues. Germline values: CDR1 SGHAT, CDR2 FQNNGV. With 5 bases removed from V and 5 bases from J, the gap between germline ends came to 13 bases. This CDR3 reads CASSQEIRDNSPLHF. CDR3 DNA: TGTGCCAGCAGCCAAGAGATCCGGGATAATTCACCCCTCCACTTT.

This rearrangement joins TRBV5-1 to TRBJ2-2; D is possibly TRBD2 (6 bases). CDR1 and CDR2 (germline): SGHRS, YFSETQ. V lost 4 bases to trimming and J lost 0 bases, with 13 bases between them. CDR3 length: 16 residues. The CDR3 spells CASSPGLETNTGELFF. The CDR3 nucleotides are TGCGCCAGCAGCCCGGGACTGGAGACGAACACCGGGGAGCTGTTTTTT. Full variable domain (outside the CDR3, taken from reference TRBV5-1 and TRBJ2-2): KAGVTQTPRYLIKTRGQQVTLSCSPISGHRSVSWYQQTPGQGLQFLFEYFSETQRNKGNFPGRFSGRQFSNSRSEMNVSTLELGDSALYLCASSPGLETNTGELFFGEGSRLTVL.

The rearrangement joins TRBV10-3 to TRBJ1-2; 7 bases line up with TRBD1. This CDR3 comprises 17 residues. V trimming: 4 bases; J trimming: 6 bases; junction bases outside the gene matches: 17. Per germline, CDR1 ENHRY and CDR2 SYGVKD. Written as DNA, the CDR3 is TGTGCCATCAGTGCCGACAGGGACCTCTTACTATCCCATGGCTACACCTTC. Translation gives CAISADRDLLLSHGYTF.

This clone was found once. V gene TRBV2 combines with J gene TRBJ2-2; TRBD2 matches at 7 bases. Per the germline V gene, CDR1 is SNHLY and CDR2 is FYNNEI. The CDR3 totals 17 residues. The ends lost 1 base at V and 1 base at J; junction bases unmatched: 6. The CDR3, as DNA: TGTGCCAGCAGTGAAGGCCCGGGGGGAGTGAACACCGGGGAGCTGTTTTTT. Its protein is CASSEGPGGVNTGELFF.